There are a few counts of the clone carrying this T cell receptor (beta chain). This CDR3 is 12 amino acids long. In germline, CDR1 is MDHEN, CDR2 SYDVKM. Trimming took off 5 bases at V and 10 bases at J, with 15 bases between the two ends. The data were taken from a study of blood T cell repertoires in COVID-19. Clones were read by immunoSEQ multiplex PCR, and TCRdb kept only the in-frame ones, dropping some. This table has fewer than 250,000 clones, approximately 82% appearing once. Sequenced sample: peripheral blood. V usage is TRBV28 and J usage is TRBJ2-7, with D possibly being TRBD2 (7 bases). This TCR was sampled from a man aged 50 or older with active or convalescent COVID-19. The CDR3 DNA sequence: TGTGCCAGCAGTACTAGGGGGGGCGACCAGTACTTC. Amino acid sequence: CASSTRGGDQYF.